Shown below are 32 T cell receptor beta chains from a single sample sequenced in a study of T cell changes during pregnancy in multiple sclerosis. The protocol was immunoSEQ multiplex PCR, while the TCRdb copy is restricted to in-frame clones and leaves out a portion. Of tens of thousands of clones detected, about 92% appear once; the ten largest clones hold less than 0.75%. The sequenced sample was CD4+ T cells from peripheral blood mononuclear cells, obtained in the third trimester of pregnancy. The receptors come from a female donor with multiple sclerosis, enrolled in a pregnancy study.

This chain connects TRBV5-1 to TRBJ2-1; TRBD2 matches at 9 bases. V trimming: 4 bases; J trimming: 0 bases; junction bases outside the gene matches: 5. The CDR3 has 16 amino acids. Germline CDR1 reads SGHRS; CDR2 reads YFSETQ. The CDR3 nucleotides are TGCGCCAGCAGCCCGGGGACTAGCCGCTCCTACAATGAGCAGTTCTTC. Its translation: CASSPGTSRSYNEQFF. Together with reference TRBV5-1 and TRBJ2-1, the CDR3 gives the full variable domain: KAGVTQTPRYLIKTRGQQVTLSCSPISGHRSVSWYQQTPGQGLQFLFEYFSETQRNKGNFPGRFSGRQFSNSRSEMNVSTLELGDSALYLCASSPGTSRSYNEQFFGPGTRLTVL.

The chain carries TRBV30 and TRBJ2-1; 7 nucleotides agree with TRBD2. In germline, CDR1 is GTSNPN, CDR2 SVGIG (reference sequence). V shed 7 bases, J shed 7 bases, and the junction held 13 bases outside the gene matches. The CDR3 spans 14 residues. The CDR3 spells CASRRWREWNEQFF. Here the CDR3 DNA reads TGTGCCTCGAGAAGATGGCGGGAGTGGAATGAGCAGTTCTTC.

The chain recombines TRBV27 with TRBJ1-5; D is undetermined. The germline V gene encodes CDR1 MNHEY and CDR2 SMNVEV (reference sequence). Trimming took 5 bases from V and 0 from J, leaving 11 bases between them. There are 15 residues in the CDR3. CDR3 amino acids: CASSARRSSNQPQHF. The CDR3 DNA follows: TGTGCCAGCAGTGCCCGCCGGTCTAGCAATCAGCCCCAGCATTTT.

The rearrangement joins TRBV30 to TRBJ2-4; 15 nucleotides line up with TRBD2. V dropped 5 bases and J dropped 15; count of bases not matched to a gene: 8. This CDR3 region has 13 residues. Germline-derived CDR1 and CDR2 are GTSNPN and SVGIG (reference sequence). CDR3 coding DNA: TGTGCCTGGGGGTGGACTAGCGGGAGGGTTGTGTACTTC. Its translation: CAWGWTSGRVVYF.

The chain employs TRBV4-2 and TRBJ1-1; weak D call: TRBD1 (5 bases). V lost 0 bases to trimming and J lost 4 bases, with 6 bases between them. Germline V lookup: CDR1 LGHNA, CDR2 YNFKEQ. The CDR3 consists of 13 residues. CDR3 sequence: CASSQDQGTEAFF. DNA for the CDR3: TGTGCCAGCAGCCAAGATCAGGGCACTGAAGCTTTCTTT.

This rearrangement joins TRBV6-6 to TRBJ1-2; 7 nucleotides agree with TRBD1. J gave up 4 bases and V 5 bases, and 13 bases lay outside the gene matches. In germline, CDR1 is MNHNY, CDR2 SVGAGI (reference sequence). The CDR3 is 16 residues long. This CDR3 is CASSPAELGQSYGYTF. The CDR3 region has the DNA TGTGCCAGCAGTCCCGCCGAACTGGGACAGTCCTATGGCTACACCTTC.

The gene calls are TRBV5-1 and TRBJ2-3; D perhaps matches TRBD2 (6 bases). Between the trimmed V and J ends, which lost 0 bases and 1 base, there was a span of 12 bases. Germline CDR1 reads SGHRS; CDR2 reads YFSETQ. This CDR3 region has 16 residues. This CDR3 reads CASSLAPEGGTDTQYF. As DNA, the CDR3 is TGCGCCAGCAGCTTGGCTCCGGAGGGAGGCACAGATACGCAGTATTTT. Drawing the rest from reference TRBV5-1 and TRBJ2-3, the complete variable domain is KAGVTQTPRYLIKTRGQQVTLSCSPISGHRSVSWYQQTPGQGLQFLFEYFSETQRNKGNFPGRFSGRQFSNSRSEMNVSTLELGDSALYLCASSLAPEGGTDTQYFGPGTRLTVL.

This CDR3 reads CASSPYRDRRTDTQYF. The CDR3, as DNA: TGTGCCAGCAGCCCTTACCGGGACAGAAGGACAGATACGCAGTATTTT. The chain links TRBV7-9 to TRBJ2-3; 7 bases are shared with TRBD1. CDR1 is SEHNR and CDR2 is FQNEAQ in the germline V gene (reference sequence). This CDR3 has 16 amino acids. With 5 bases clipped from V and 3 bases from J, the junction kept 11 bases outside the gene matches.

The gene calls are TRBV11-3 and TRBJ2-1; D remains ambiguous. The CDR3 loop spans 15 amino acids. V was cut by 0 bases and J by 8 bases, with 14 bases left in between. From germline, CDR1 is SGHNT and CDR2 YENEEA. The CDR3 DNA reads as TGTGCCAGCAGCTTAGATCCCCACCCCACGGATGAGCAGTTCTTC. Translating it yields CASSLDPHPTDEQFF.

This clone was recorded once. The J gene is TRBJ1-2, the V gene TRBV5-6; tentative D call: TRBD1 (6 bases). CDR1 is SGHDT, CDR2 YYEEEE, per germline. The CDR3 sequence is 14 residues long. The germline V and J ends were trimmed by 4 bases and 2 bases, with 12 bases remaining between them. DNA of the CDR3: TGTGCCAGCAGCCGACCTACAGGGAACTATGGCTACACCTTC. Encoded protein: CASSRPTGNYGYTF. Full variable domain (remainder filled in from reference TRBV5-6 and TRBJ1-2): DAGVTQSPTHLIKTRGQQVTLRCSPKSGHDTVSWYQQALGQGPQFIFQYYEEEERQRGNFPDRFSGHQFPNYSSELNVNALLLGDSALYLCASSRPTGNYGYTFGSGTRLTVV.

Regarding this clone: One junction end disagrees with the germline gene, perhaps due to a read error. CDR3 in DNA: TGTGCCAGCAGCTTAGTCCCAGGATCCTTTAATTCACCCCTCCACTTT. Its translation: CASSLVPGSFNSPLHF. The V gene is TRBV7-8, the J gene TRBJ1-6; D not certain. The germline V gene has CDR1 SGHVS and CDR2 FQNEAQ. This CDR3 contains 16 residues.

The rearrangement uses TRBV10-3 and TRBJ2-1, with D possibly being TRBD1 (5 bases). CDR1 and CDR2 from the germline V gene are ENHRY and SYGVKD. The V gene lost 0 bases and the J gene lost 10 bases, with 16 bases spanning the gap. This CDR3 has 15 residues. In DNA, the CDR3 is TGTGCCATCAGTGAGTCTTTTTCAGGGCTTATGGAGCAGTTCTTC. Its translation: CAISESFSGLMEQFF.

This chain connects TRBV7-6 to TRBJ1-3; D is undetermined. This CDR3 contains 13 residues. V was cut by 1 base and J by 4 bases, with 5 bases left in between. Germline CDR1 reads SGHVS; CDR2 reads FNYEAQ. DNA for the CDR3: TGTGCCAGCAGCTTAGATCAAGGAAACACCATATATTTT. This sequence encodes CASSLDQGNTIYF.

This clone appeared a single time. The J gene is TRBJ1-4, the V gene TRBV30; D remains unclear. The CDR3 covers 13 residues. Trimming cost V 6 bases and J 0 bases, with 8 bases left between them. The germline V gene encodes CDR1 GTSNPN and CDR2 SVGIG (reference sequence). CDR3 sequence reads: CACQLATNEKLFF. Here the CDR3 DNA reads TGTGCCTGCCAGCTAGCAACTAATGAAAAACTGTTTTTT.

The chain couples TRBV28 to TRBJ2-5, with D hard to call. The germline V and J ends were trimmed by 3 bases and 5 bases, with 4 bases remaining between them. CDR3 size: 11 residues. Germline values: CDR1 MDHEN, CDR2 SYDVKM. CDR3 amino acids: CASSFLETQYF. The CDR3 DNA sequence: TGTGCCAGCAGTTTTCTGGAGACCCAGTACTTC.

The chain combines TRBV4-2 with TRBJ1-2; 9 nucleotides match TRBD1. V shed 0 bases and J 3 bases; nucleotides not matched to a gene: 2. CDR1 is LGHNA and CDR2 is YNFKEQ in the germline V gene. CDR3 length: 15 amino acids. CDR3 coding DNA: TGTGCCAGCAGCCAAGATGACAGGGGGGACTATGGCTACACCTTC. Its protein product is CASSQDDRGDYGYTF.

This sequence joins TRBV7-2 and TRBJ2-5, with D unclear. Looked up from germline, CDR1 is SGHTA and CDR2 is FQGNSA. V lost 2 bases and J lost 4, with 11 bases in between. This CDR3 has 14 residues. This CDR3 reads CASSLQSPPETQYF. CDR3 in DNA: TGTGCCAGCAGCTTACAGTCTCCCCCAGAGACCCAGTACTTC.

The chain is built from TRBV7-9 and TRBJ1-1; D gene uncertain. CDR1 and CDR2 (germline): SEHNR, FQNEAQ (reference sequence). Trimming took 2 bases from V and 0 from J, leaving 16 bases between them. The CDR3 sequence is 17 residues long. The CDR3 spells CASSLPSMRALNTEAFF. The DNA of the CDR3 is TGTGCCAGCAGCTTACCCAGCATGAGGGCTCTGAACACTGAAGCTTTCTTT.

This chain uses TRBV7-2 with TRBJ2-3, with 8 nucleotides matching TRBD2. The CDR3 covers 17 residues. The trim removed 3 bases at V and 2 bases at J, leaving 10 bases unmatched. Germline CDR1 SGHTA, CDR2 FQGNSA. In DNA, the CDR3 is TGTGCCAGCAGCTTCCCCGTTGGCGGGGGGCACACAGATACGCAGTATTTT. This codes for CASSFPVGGGHTDTQYF.

This clone was detected only once. The gene calls are TRBV11-2 and TRBJ1-2; D gene unclear. CDR1 SGHAT and CDR2 FQNNGV come from the germline V gene. The length of the CDR3 is 15 residues. V was trimmed by 1 base and J by 1 base, leaving 10 bases between them. This CDR3 is CASSLVANSNYGYTF. The CDR3 DNA is TGTGCCAGCAGCTTAGTGGCTAACAGTAACTATGGCTACACCTTC. Full variable domain (remainder filled in from reference TRBV11-2 and TRBJ1-2): EAGVAQSPRYKIIEKRQSVAFWCNPISGHATLYWYQQILGQGPKLLIQFQNNGVVDDSQLPKDRFSAERLKGVDSTLKIQPAKLEDSAVYLCASSLVANSNYGYTFGSGTRLTVV.

The genes are TRBV11-2 and TRBJ2-3; TRBD2 might be the D (5 bases). This CDR3 has 16 residues. Germline CDR1 is SGHAT and CDR2 is FQNNGV. Trimming removed 1 base at V and 0 bases at J, with 11 bases between. CDR3 in DNA: TGTGCCAGCAGCTTAGGGGCGCGGACTAGCACAGATACGCAGTATTTT. This sequence encodes CASSLGARTSTDTQYF.

The V call is TRBV4-1, the J call TRBJ2-1, with 8 bases aligning to TRBD2. The CDR3 consists of 15 residues. Per the germline V gene, CDR1 is MGHRA and CDR2 is YSYEKL. The junction had 4 bases not matched to a gene; V was cut back by 2 bases and J by 4 bases. The CDR3 is CASSQHEREYNEQFF. As DNA, the CDR3 is TGCGCCAGCAGCCAACACGAGCGGGAGTACAATGAGCAGTTCTTC.

This chain uses TRBV5-5 with TRBJ2-1; D gene uncertain. V was shortened by 5 bases and J by 9 bases, with 15 bases between the two germline ends. CDR1 is SGHKS, CDR2 YYEKEE, per germline (reference sequence). This CDR3 contains 13 residues. CDR3 bases: TGTGCCAGCAGTCCGCATCATACCGGTGAGCAGTTCTTC. This codes for CASSPHHTGEQFF.

The chain employs TRBV5-1 and TRBJ2-5; a possible D gene is TRBD1 (6 bases). CDR1 SGHRS and CDR2 YFSETQ come from the germline V gene. This CDR3 is 14 amino acids long. V was cut by 3 bases and J by 0 bases, with 9 bases left in between. The CDR3 is CASSSGQHQETQYF. CDR3 DNA sequence: TGCGCCAGCAGCTCCGGACAGCACCAAGAGACCCAGTACTTC.

This clone was recorded only once. This chain uses TRBV15 with TRBJ2-7; 9 nucleotides align to TRBD1. This CDR3 region has 16 residues. Trimming cost V 3 bases and J 6 bases; bases outside gene matches: 12. Germline V gene sequence: CDR1 LNHNV, CDR2 YYDKDF (reference sequence). Here the CDR3 reads CATSSRLLGQGAEQYF. DNA of the CDR3: TGTGCCACCAGCAGTCGACTGTTGGGACAGGGAGCCGAGCAGTACTTC.

The V call is TRBV6-1, the J call TRBJ1-2, with a weak D call TRBD1 (6 bases). The CDR3 consists of 15 residues. Trimming removed 7 bases from V and 8 bases from J, with 23 bases in between. Germline V lookup: CDR1 MNHNS, CDR2 SASEGT. This CDR3 is CASNRQVPLERGYTF. CDR3 sequence (DNA): TGTGCCAGCAATAGACAGGTGCCCTTGGAAAGGGGCTACACCTTC.

This clone was seen just once. The gene calls are TRBV5-5 and TRBJ1-5; 7 bases fit TRBD1. Germline CDR1 reads SGHKS; CDR2 reads YYEKEE (reference sequence). The J segment lost 3 bases and the V segment lost 3 bases, leaving 6 bases of the junction unmatched. CDR3 length: 15 residues. The CDR3 is CASSWTGQPNQPQHF. In DNA form, the CDR3 reads TGTGCCAGCAGCTGGACAGGACAGCCCAATCAGCCCCAGCATTTT.

The rearrangement joins TRBV6-1 to TRBJ2-2; 12 nucleotides align to TRBD2. The J segment lost 6 bases and the V segment lost 5 bases, leaving 4 bases of the junction unmatched. Germline V gene sequence: CDR1 MNHNS, CDR2 SASEGT. The CDR3 contains 15 residues. CDR3 sequence (DNA): TGTGCCAGCAGTACGGGACTAGCGGGTTCCGGGGAGCTGTTTTTT. Translated: CASSTGLAGSGELFF.

V and J are TRBV7-3 and TRBJ2-3; D possibly corresponds to TRBD2 (7 bases). Germline values: CDR1 SGHTA, CDR2 FQGTGA. V was shortened by 5 bases and J by 5 bases, with 14 bases between the two germline ends. This CDR3 is built from 14 residues. In DNA form, the CDR3 reads TGTGCCAGCAGCACCGGGGGGCCCAAAGATACGCAGTATTTT. It translates to CASSTGGPKDTQYF.

The chain links TRBV9 to TRBJ2-2; D is unclear. This CDR3 region has 14 residues. Germline-derived CDR1 and CDR2 are SGDLS and YYNGEE. The V and J ends lost 0 bases and 3 bases respectively, with 6 bases between them. This CDR3 is CASSVVPDTGELFF. CDR3 DNA sequence: TGTGCCAGCAGCGTAGTACCGGACACCGGGGAGCTGTTTTTT.

The chain combines TRBV9 with TRBJ1-2, with 9 bases aligning to TRBD1. J lost 5 bases, V lost 4 bases, and 6 bases had no gene match. The CDR3 extends over 14 amino acids. Looked up from germline, CDR1 is SGDLS and CDR2 is YYNGEE. DNA for the CDR3: TGTGCCAGCAGCCCTGGGGGGACAGGGTATGGCTACACCTTC. Its translation is CASSPGGTGYGYTF.

The gene calls are TRBV18 and TRBJ2-1; D unresolved. Germline lookup yields CDR1 KGHSH and CDR2 LQKENI. This CDR3 has 16 residues. The V end was cut by 6 bases, the J end by 10 bases, with 25 bases between. The CDR3 nucleotides are TGTGCCAGCTCGATGGTCCGAGAATCGATATCCCGGGAGCAGTTCTTC. Its protein product is CASSMVRESISREQFF.